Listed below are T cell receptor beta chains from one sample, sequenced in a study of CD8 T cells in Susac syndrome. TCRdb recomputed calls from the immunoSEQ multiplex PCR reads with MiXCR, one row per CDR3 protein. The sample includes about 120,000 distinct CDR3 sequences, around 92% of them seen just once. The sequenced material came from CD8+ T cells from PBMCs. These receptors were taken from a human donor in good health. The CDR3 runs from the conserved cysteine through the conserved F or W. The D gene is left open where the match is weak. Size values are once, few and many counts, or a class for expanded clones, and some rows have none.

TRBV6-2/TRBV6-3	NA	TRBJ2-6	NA	TGTGCCAGCAGTTGGCCGCGGACAGGACTAGTTTCGAGGGCCAACGTCCTGACTTTC	CASSWPRTGLVSRANVLTF
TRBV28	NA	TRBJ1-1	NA	TGTGCCAGCAGTCCCCCCATCGGTCTTAACACTGAAGCTTTCTTT	CASSPPIGLNTEAFF
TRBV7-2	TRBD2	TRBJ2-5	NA	TGTGCCAGCAGCTTTACTAGCGTCGGGACCCAGTACTTC	CASSFTSVGTQYF
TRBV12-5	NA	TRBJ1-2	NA	TGTGCTAGTGGCCTTGGTACGGGAGGTAATGGCTACACCTTC	CASGLGTGGNGYTF
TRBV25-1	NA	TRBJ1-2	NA	TGTGCCAGCAGTTCAATCGGGCCAAACTATGGCTACACCTTC	CASSSIGPNYGYTF
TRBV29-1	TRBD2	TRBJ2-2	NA	TGCAGCGCTACCGGGACTAGCCACACCGGGGAGCTGTTTTTT	CSATGTSHTGELFF
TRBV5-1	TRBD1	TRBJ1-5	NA	TGCGCCAGCAGCCCGACAGGGTATAGCAATCAGCCCCAGCATTTT	CASSPTGYSNQPQHF
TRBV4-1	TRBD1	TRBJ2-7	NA	TGCGCCATTACGAGGACCGGCCGGACAGGGAAAGAAGTCTCCTACGAGCAGTACTTC	CAITRTGRTGKEVSYEQYF
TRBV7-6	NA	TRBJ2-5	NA	TGTGCCAGCAGCTCGAGCTGGCTAGATTCAGAGACCCAGTACTTC	CASSSSWLDSETQYF
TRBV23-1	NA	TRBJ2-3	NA	TGCGCCAGCAGTCATCATAGCACAGATACGCAGTATTTT	CASSHHSTDTQYF
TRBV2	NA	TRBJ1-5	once	TGTGCCAGCAAGGGGACTCAGGCTCAGCCCCAGCATTTT	CASKGTQAQPQHF
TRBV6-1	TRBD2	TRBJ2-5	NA	TGTGCCAGCACCAAAAAAGGGGCGGGAGGACCCGCCAGGGAGACCCAGTACTTC	CASTKKGAGGPARETQYF
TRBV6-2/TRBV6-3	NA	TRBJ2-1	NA	TGTGCCAGCAGTCTATCACAGGGCACGGGAACCGATGAGCAGTTCTTC	CASSLSQGTGTDEQFF
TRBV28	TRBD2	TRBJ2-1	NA	TGTGCCAGCAGTTTAAGACTAGCGGGAGGCTATGAGCAGTTCTTC	CASSLRLAGGYEQFF
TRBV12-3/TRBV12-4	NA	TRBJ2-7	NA	TGTGCCAGCAGTTTACAGCCCAGCTCCTACGAGCAGTACTTC	CASSLQPSSYEQYF